The rows below give T cell receptor beta chains drawn from one sample of a study of T cells in Graves' hyperthyroidism and ophthalmopathy. TCRdb used MiXCR to reprocess the multiplex PCR reads, holding one entry per CDR3 protein. The table has about 250,000 distinct CDR3 sequences, approximately 25% seen once. Sequencing was performed on blood. Receptors were obtained from a woman between 40 and 50 years old with Graves' ophthalmopathy. Both conserved end residues are trimmed from each CDR3. D genes are given only for firm matches.

>TRBJ1-6|TRBD1|TRBV6-4
ASSPGTGFANSPLH
>TRBJ2-1|NA|TRBV12-3/TRBV12-4
ASTWGVSNEQF
>TRBJ1-5|NA|TRBV13
ASRWSNQPQH
>TRBJ2-2|NA|TRBV19
ASSTATNTGELF
>TRBJ1-1|TRBD1|TRBV20-1
SAIDRGVMNTEAF
>TRBJ2-5|TRBD1|TRBV12-3/TRBV12-4
ASSFDRGQEETQY
>TRBJ2-7|NA|TRBV7-6
ASSLIGGSYEQY
>TRBJ2-4|TRBD1|TRBV28
ASSSTGSGQENIQY
>TRBJ1-2|NA|TRBV6-5
ASSSRGRGGQQRGYT
>TRBJ2-7|NA|TRBV6-2/TRBV6-3
ASSSAGADSYEQY
>TRBJ1-1|NA|TRBV20-1
SATPGSRTEAF
>TRBJ2-2|TRBD2|TRBV6-4
ASLTSGRGRGTGELF
>TRBJ2-7|TRBD1|TRBV12-3/TRBV12-4
ASSFAGTGYQY
>TRBJ1-3|NA|TRBV29-1
SVGVSSGNTIY
>TRBJ2-5|NA|TRBV5-1
ASSLGGQGKETQY
>TRBJ2-5|TRBD2|TRBV12-3/TRBV12-4
ASSSGSGPQETQY
>TRBJ1-1|NA|TRBV15
ATSRDYNSMNTEAF
>TRBJ2-6|NA|TRBV6-2/TRBV6-3
ASSILVGGRISGANVLT
>TRBJ1-1|NA|TRBV6-2/TRBV6-3
ASQGHTEAF
>TRBJ2-2|NA|TRBV5-1
ASSKAMRVTGELF
>TRBJ2-7|NA|TRBV5-4
ASSLDIAYEQY
>TRBJ1-1|NA|TRBV6-1
ASRRDRSTNTEAF
>TRBJ1-2|NA|TRBV5-1
ASTNRQSSNYT